Sequencing of this TCR beta chain was carried out in a study of blood T cell repertoires in COVID-19. Original processing notes: By means of reference gene primer amplification, nucleated cell counts were estimated. Assay used: immunoSEQ multiplex PCR; TCRdb lists only in-frame clones, some missing. V and J calls and clone size follow that table, whereas D and trimming were derived from the DNA. This sample has approximately 140,000 clones, with almost 90% found just once. This receptor was identified in a man aged 50-60 years with active or convalescent COVID-19. Sequenced sample: peripheral blood.

The CDR3 spells CASSSASSGPYEQYF. CDR3 nucleotide sequence: TGCGCCAGCTCTAGCGCCTCATCAGGACCCTACGAGCAGTACTTC. The rearrangement joins TRBV5-1 to TRBJ2-7; the D gene is possibly TRBD2 (6 bases). V gave up 7 bases and J gave up 2 bases, with 19 bases separating them. Germline assignment: CDR1 SGHRS and CDR2 YFSETQ. CDR3 length: 15 residues. The entire variable domain, with the rest obtained from reference TRBV5-1 and TRBJ2-7, is as follows: KAGVTQTPRYLIKTRGQQVTLSCSPISGHRSVSWYQQTPGQGLQFLFEYFSETQRNKGNFPGRFSGRQFSNSRSEMNVSTLELGDSALYLCASSSASSGPYEQYFGPGTRLTVT.